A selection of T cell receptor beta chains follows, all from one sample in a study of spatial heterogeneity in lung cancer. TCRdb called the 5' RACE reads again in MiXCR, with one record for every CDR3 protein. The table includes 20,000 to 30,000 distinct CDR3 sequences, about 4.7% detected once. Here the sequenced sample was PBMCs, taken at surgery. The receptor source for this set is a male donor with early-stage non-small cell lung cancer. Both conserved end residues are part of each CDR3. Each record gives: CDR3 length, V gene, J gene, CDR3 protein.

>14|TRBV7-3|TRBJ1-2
CASSETATGSGYTF
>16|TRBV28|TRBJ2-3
CASSLAVAGATDTQYF
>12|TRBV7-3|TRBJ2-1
CASATSSGGKVF
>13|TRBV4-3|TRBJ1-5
CASSHVRGQPQHF
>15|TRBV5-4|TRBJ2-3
CASSSTKTGRDTQYF
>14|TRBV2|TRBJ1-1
CASSVRQENTEAFF
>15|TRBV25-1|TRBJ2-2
CASSEARGNTGELFF
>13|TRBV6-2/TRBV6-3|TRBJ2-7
CASSQQRSYEQYF
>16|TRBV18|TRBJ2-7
CASSPRATRAGGEQYF
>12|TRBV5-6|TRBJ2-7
CASHRAEGQQYF
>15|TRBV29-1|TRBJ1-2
CSVETRATETYGYTF
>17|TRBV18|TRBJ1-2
CASIPGQGPRANYGYTF
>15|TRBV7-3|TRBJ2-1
CASSRGAGGNNEQFF
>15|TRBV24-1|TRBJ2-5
CATSEPGQGKETQYF
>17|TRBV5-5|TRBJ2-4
CASSLVGLAGLENIQYF
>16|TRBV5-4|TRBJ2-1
CASSSSSAGGTGEQFF
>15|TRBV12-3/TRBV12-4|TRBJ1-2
CASSRDGHDGESYTF
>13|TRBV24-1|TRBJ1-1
CATSDRRFTEAFF
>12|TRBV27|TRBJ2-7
CASRDRAREQYF
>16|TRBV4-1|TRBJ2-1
CASSQDGTSGYNEQFF
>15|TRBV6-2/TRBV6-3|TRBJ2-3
CATKFGGTSTDTQYF
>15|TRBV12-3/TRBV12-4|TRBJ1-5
CATADSGGNNQPQHF
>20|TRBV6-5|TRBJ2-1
CASSYSSWGSGRVIGSEQFF